The rows below give T cell receptor beta chains drawn from one sample of a study of blood T cell repertoires in COVID-19. Sequencing was performed with immunoSEQ multiplex PCR; in TCRdb, only in-frame clones are kept and a portion is missing. The data show 150,000 to 200,000 clones, 78% seen once. Input material: PBMCs or T cells enriched from blood (not recorded which). The receptor source for this set is a woman aged 50 to 60 who had recovered from COVID-19. Both conserved end residues are part of each CDR3. The order of the fields is V gene, J gene, D gene, clone size, CDR3 DNA, CDR3 protein. The D gene is left open where the match is weak. Only some rows state a clone size, as once, few, many or a class for expanded clones.

>TRBV5-1|TRBJ1-1|TRBD1|.
TGCGCCAGCAGCGGGGGGACAGGGTGGGACACTGAAGCTTTCTTT
CASSGGTGWDTEAFF
>TRBV23-1|TRBJ2-7|TRBD2|.
TGCGCCAGCACCTTGGCAGGGTCTAGCCCACGGGAGGAACCATACGAGCAGTACTTC
CASTLAGSSPREEPYEQYF
>TRBV18|TRBJ1-1|.|.
TGTGCCAGCTCAACAGACGACACTGAAGCTTTCTTT
CASSTDDTEAFF
>TRBV2|TRBJ2-3|TRBD2|.
TGTGCCAGCAGACCCGGGGGTGTGCGGGAGGGATCTTACACAGATACGCAGTATTTT
CASRPGGVREGSYTDTQYF
>TRBV30|TRBJ1-1|.|.
TGTGCCTGGACGCGTCGGAGCACTGAAGCTTTCTTT
CAWTRRSTEAFF
>TRBV10-1|TRBJ1-5|.|.
TGCGCCAACCCGACAGTTCACAATCAGCCCCAGCATTTT
CANPTVHNQPQHF
>TRBV29-1|TRBJ2-7|.|.
TGCAGCGTTGAAGGGCCGGGGGTCGGTTCCTACGAGCAGTACTTC
CSVEGPGVGSYEQYF
>TRBV19|TRBJ1-5|.|.
TGTGCCAGTAGTATCTTTGCGGGGACTAGCAATCAGCCCCAGCATTTT
CASSIFAGTSNQPQHF
>TRBV24-1|TRBJ2-3|.|.
TGTGCCACCAGTGATCCCCTACAGGGTCAAGCTAGCACAGATACGCAGTATTTT
CATSDPLQGQASTDTQYF
>TRBV11-3|TRBJ2-6|.|.
TGTGCCAGCAGCCCGACAGACTCTGGGGCCAACGTCCTGACTTTC
CASSPTDSGANVLTF
>TRBV12-3/TRBV12-4|TRBJ2-5|.|.
TGTGCCAGCAGTTTTACGGGGACCCAGTACTTC
CASSFTGTQYF
>TRBV9|TRBJ2-5|.|few
TGTGCCAGCAGCGTAGGACCAGGAGAGGGAGAGACCCAGTACTTC
CASSVGPGEGETQYF
>TRBV6-5|TRBJ2-6|.|once
TGTGCCAGCTCCCAAGGGGAAACTGGGGCCAACGTCCTGACTTTC
CASSQGETGANVLTF
>TRBV4-2|TRBJ2-3|TRBD2|once
TGTGCCAGCAGCCAACCCGGACTAGCAATCGCTTCAGATACGCAGTATTTT
CASSQPGLAIASDTQYF
>TRBV6-4|TRBJ2-1|TRBD1|.
TGTGCCAGCAGTGCGGGACAGGGCTACAATGAGCAGTTCTTC
CASSAGQGYNEQFF